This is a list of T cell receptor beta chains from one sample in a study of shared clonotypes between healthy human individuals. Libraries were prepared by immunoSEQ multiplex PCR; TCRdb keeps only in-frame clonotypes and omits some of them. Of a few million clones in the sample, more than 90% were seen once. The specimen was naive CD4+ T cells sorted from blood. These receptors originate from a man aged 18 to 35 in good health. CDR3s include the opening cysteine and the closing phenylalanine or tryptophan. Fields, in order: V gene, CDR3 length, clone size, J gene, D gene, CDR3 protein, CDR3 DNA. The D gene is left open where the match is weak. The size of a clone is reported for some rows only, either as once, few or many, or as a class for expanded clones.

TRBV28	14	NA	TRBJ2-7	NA	CASSLGMSSYEQYF	TGTGCCAGCAGTTTAGGTATGTCATCCTACGAGCAGTACTTC
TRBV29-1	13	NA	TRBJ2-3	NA	CSVSGQNTDTQYF	TGCAGCGTTTCTGGACAGAACACAGATACGCAGTATTTT
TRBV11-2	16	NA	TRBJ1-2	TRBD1	CASSLAGKGAYVSYTF	TGTGCCAGCAGCTTAGCAGGAAAGGGGGCGTATGTAAGCTACACCTTC
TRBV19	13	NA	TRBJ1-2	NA	CASSQPLLYGYTF	TGTGCCAGTAGTCAACCTCTGCTCTATGGCTACACCTTC
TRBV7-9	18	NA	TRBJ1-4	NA	CASSADRRGLGLNEKLFF	TGTGCCAGCAGCGCAGACAGGCGGGGCTTGGGACTTAATGAAAAACTGTTTTTT
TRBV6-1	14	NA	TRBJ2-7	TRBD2	CASRRGVAAYEQYF	TGTGCCAGCCGACGGGGGGTAGCTGCCTACGAGCAGTACTTC
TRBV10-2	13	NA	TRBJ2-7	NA	CASSGLDGWEQYF	TGCGCCAGCAGTGGACTAGACGGATGGGAGCAGTACTTC
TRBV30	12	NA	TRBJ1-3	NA	CAWSDSGNTIYF	TGTGCCTGGAGTGACTCGGGAAACACCATATATTTT
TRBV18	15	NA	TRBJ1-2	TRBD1	CASSPGTGPNYGYTF	TGTGCCAGCTCACCCGGGACAGGGCCGAACTATGGCTACACCTTC
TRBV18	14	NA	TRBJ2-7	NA	CASSPIQPSYEQYF	TGTGCCAGCTCACCAATACAGCCCTCCTACGAGCAGTACTTC
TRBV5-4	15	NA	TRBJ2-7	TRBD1	CASSPDRAVSYEQYF	TGTGCCAGCAGCCCTGACAGGGCGGTCTCCTACGAGCAGTACTTC
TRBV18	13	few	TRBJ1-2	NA	CASSPGSAYGYTF	TGTGCCAGCTCACCGGGCAGTGCTTATGGCTACACCTTC
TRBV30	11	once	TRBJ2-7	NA	CAWSETYEQYF	TGTGCCTGGAGCGAGACCTACGAGCAGTACTTC
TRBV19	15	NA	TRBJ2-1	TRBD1	CASKTGTGLLNEQFF	TGTGCCAGCAAGACCGGGACAGGTCTCCTCAATGAGCAGTTCTTC
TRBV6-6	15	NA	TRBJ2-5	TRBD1	CASSFSGTGQETQYF	TGTGCCAGCAGTTTCTCCGGGACAGGGCAAGAGACCCAGTACTTC
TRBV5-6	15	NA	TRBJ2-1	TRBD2	CASSFGTSLYNEQFF	TGTGCCAGCAGCTTCGGGACTAGCCTCTACAATGAGCAGTTCTTC
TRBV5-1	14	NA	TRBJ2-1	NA	CASSLGVSYNEQFF	TGCGCCAGCAGCCTGGGGGTCTCCTACAATGAGCAGTTCTTC
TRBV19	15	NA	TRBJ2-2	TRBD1	CASSLTGENTGELFF	TGTGCCAGTAGTCTTACAGGGGAGAACACCGGGGAGCTGTTTTTT
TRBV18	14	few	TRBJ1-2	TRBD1	CASSPSTGASGYTF	TGTGCCAGCTCACCATCGACAGGGGCAAGTGGCTACACCTTC
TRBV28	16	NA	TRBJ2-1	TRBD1	CASTAGRGRSRNEQFF	TGTGCCAGCACCGCGGGCAGGGGGCGTAGTAGGAATGAGCAGTTCTTC
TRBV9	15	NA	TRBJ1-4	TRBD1	CASSSYGTDNEKLFF	TGTGCCAGCAGCTCCTATGGGACAGATAATGAAAAACTGTTTTTT
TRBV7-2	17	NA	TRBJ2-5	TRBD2	CASSLGGSGRPKETQYF	TGTGCCAGCAGCTTAGGCGGTAGCGGGAGGCCCAAGGAGACCCAGTACTTC
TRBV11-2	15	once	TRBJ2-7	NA	CASGSLVGRHGEQYF	TGTGCCAGCGGAAGCTTAGTTGGAAGACACGGCGAGCAGTACTTC
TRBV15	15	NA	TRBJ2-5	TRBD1	CATSLGQGGQETQYF	TGTGCCACCAGCCTCGGACAGGGAGGCCAAGAGACCCAGTACTTC
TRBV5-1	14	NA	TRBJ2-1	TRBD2	CASSLDSGDNEQFF	TGCGCCAGCAGCTTGGACAGCGGGGACAATGAGCAGTTCTTC
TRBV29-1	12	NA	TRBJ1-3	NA	CSVRVEGNTIYF	TGCAGCGTCAGGGTGGAAGGAAACACCATATATTTT
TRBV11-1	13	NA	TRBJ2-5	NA	CASSLGEKETQYF	TGTGCCAGCAGCTTAGGGGAAAAAGAGACCCAGTACTTC
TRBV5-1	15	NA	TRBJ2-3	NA	CASSLDGSPADTQYF	TGCGCCAGCAGCTTGGACGGGAGTCCCGCAGATACGCAGTATTTT
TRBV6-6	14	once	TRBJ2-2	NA	CASSSTVNTGELFF	TGTGCCAGCAGTTCGACAGTTAACACCGGGGAGCTGTTTTTT
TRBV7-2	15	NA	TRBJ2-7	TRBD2	CASSPQTSGGYEQYF	TGTGCCAGCAGCCCACAAACTAGCGGAGGATACGAGCAGTACTTC
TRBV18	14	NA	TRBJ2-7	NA	CASSPQSPTNEQYF	TGTGCCAGCTCACCTCAGAGTCCCACTAACGAGCAGTACTTC
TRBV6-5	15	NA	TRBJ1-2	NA	CASSYSSPGMGGYTF	TGTGCCAGCAGTTACTCTTCACCAGGGATGGGAGGCTACACCTTC
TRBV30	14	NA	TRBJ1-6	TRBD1	CAWNPGQGNSPLHF	TGTGCCTGGAACCCGGGACAGGGAAATTCACCCCTCCACTTT
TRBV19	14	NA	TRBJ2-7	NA	CASSIGVEGYEQYF	TGTGCCAGTAGTATCGGGGTGGAGGGCTACGAGCAGTACTTC
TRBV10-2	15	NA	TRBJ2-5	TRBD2	CASTNGAAGWETQYF	TGCGCCAGCACCAACGGAGCAGCGGGGTGGGAGACCCAGTACTTC